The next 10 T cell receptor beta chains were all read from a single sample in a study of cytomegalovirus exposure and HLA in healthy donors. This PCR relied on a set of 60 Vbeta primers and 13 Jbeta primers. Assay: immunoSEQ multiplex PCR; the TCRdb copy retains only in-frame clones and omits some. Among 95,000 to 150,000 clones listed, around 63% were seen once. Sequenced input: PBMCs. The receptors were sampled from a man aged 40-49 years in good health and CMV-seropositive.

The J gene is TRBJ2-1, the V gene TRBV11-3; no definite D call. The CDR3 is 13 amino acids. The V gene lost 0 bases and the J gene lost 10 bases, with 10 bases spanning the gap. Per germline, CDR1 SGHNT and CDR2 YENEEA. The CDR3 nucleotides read TGTGCCAGCAGCTTAGAGGCGCAGACAGAGCAGTTCTTC. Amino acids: CASSLEAQTEQFF.

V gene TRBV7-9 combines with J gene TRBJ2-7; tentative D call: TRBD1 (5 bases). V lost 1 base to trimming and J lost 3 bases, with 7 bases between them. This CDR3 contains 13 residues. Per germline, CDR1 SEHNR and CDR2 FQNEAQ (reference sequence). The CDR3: CASSLGGGYEQYF. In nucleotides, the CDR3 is TGTGCCAGCAGCTTAGGGGGCGGCTACGAGCAGTACTTC.

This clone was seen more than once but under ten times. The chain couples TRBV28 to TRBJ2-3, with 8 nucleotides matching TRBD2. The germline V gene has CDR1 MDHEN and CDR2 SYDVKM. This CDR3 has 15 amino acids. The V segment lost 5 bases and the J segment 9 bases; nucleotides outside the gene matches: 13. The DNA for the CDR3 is TGTGCCAGCAGTCCGACTAGCGACGGGGTAGGGACGCAGTATTTT. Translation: CASSPTSDGVGTQYF.

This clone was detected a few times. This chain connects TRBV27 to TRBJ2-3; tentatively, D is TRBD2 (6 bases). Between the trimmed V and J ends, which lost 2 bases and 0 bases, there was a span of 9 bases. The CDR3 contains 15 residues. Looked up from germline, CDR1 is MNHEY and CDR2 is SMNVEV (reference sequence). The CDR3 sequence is CASSLGGASTDTQYF. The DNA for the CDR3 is TGTGCCAGCAGTTTAGGCGGGGCTAGCACAGATACGCAGTATTTT.

Here the CDR3 DNA reads TGTGCCAGCAGCGTAGTGGCGAACACTGAAGCTTTCTTT. It is translated as CASSVVANTEAFF. The chain employs TRBV9 and TRBJ1-1; unclear D gene. V dropped 0 bases and J dropped 1 base, with 4 bases sitting between them. The CDR3 is 13 residues long. The V gene's germline CDR1 is SGDLS and CDR2 YYNGEE.

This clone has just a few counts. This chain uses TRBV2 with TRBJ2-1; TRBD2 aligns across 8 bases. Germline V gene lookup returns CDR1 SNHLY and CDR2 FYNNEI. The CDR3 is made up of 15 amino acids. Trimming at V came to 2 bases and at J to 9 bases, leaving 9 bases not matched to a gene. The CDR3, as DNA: TGTGCCAGCAGTGAAAGGACGGGAGGGCCTGGTGAGCAGTTCTTC. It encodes CASSERTGGPGEQFF.

The CDR3 is CASSLWDRGTDTQYF. As DNA, the CDR3 is TGTGCCAGCAGTTTATGGGACAGGGGGACAGATACGCAGTATTTT. The chain has TRBV28 and TRBJ2-3; 10 nucleotides match TRBD1. Trimming took 0 bases from V and 3 from J; bases not matched to a gene: 0. The CDR3 length is 15 residues. CDR1 is MDHEN and CDR2 is SYDVKM in the germline V gene.

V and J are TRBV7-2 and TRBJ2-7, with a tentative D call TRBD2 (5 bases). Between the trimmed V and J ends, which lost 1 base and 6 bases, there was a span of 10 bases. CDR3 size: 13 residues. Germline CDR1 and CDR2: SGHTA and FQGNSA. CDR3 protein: CASSLVAGLEQYF. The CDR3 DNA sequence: TGTGCCAGCAGCTTAGTTGCGGGCCTCGAGCAGTACTTC. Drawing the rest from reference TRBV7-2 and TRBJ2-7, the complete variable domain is GAGVSQSPSNKVTEKGKDVELRCDPISGHTALYWYRQSLGQGLEFLIYFQGNSAPDKSGLPSDRFSAERTGGSVSTLTIQRTQQEDSAVYLCASSLVAGLEQYFGPGTRLTVT.

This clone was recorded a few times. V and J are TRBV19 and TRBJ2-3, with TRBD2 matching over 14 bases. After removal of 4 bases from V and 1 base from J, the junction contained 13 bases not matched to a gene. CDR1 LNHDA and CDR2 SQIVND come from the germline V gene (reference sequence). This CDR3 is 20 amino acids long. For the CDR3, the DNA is TGTGCCAGTAGTAAAGGACTAGCGGGAGGAGGTACAGCACGCACAGATACGCAGTATTTT. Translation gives CASSKGLAGGGTARTDTQYF.

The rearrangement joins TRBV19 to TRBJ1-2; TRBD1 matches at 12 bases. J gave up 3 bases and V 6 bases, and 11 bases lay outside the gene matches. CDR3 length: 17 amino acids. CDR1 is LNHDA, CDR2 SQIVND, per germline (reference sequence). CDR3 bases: TGTGCCAGTAGATCCGGGACAGGGGGCTTGGGGGACTATGGCTACACCTTC. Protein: CASRSGTGGLGDYGYTF.